These T cell receptor beta chains were read from a single sample in a study of blood T cell repertoires in COVID-19. Profiled with immunoSEQ multiplex PCR; TCRdb holds only in-frame clones, not every one. The top ten clones hold over 8.5% of a sample with around 300,000 clones, just under 90% of them seen once. Sequences were obtained from PBMCs or T cells enriched from blood (not recorded which). Source of these receptors: a woman aged 25 to 39 who had recovered from COVID-19. Each CDR3 is given with its conserved first and last residue. The D gene is left open where the match is weak. Clone size is stated in some rows and not others, as once, few, many or a class when expanded.

J gene: TRBJ2-7
CDR3 length: 17
D gene: TRBD2
V gene: TRBV14
clone size: -
CDR3 protein: CASSHRHLADSSYEQYF
CDR3 DNA: TGTGCCAGCAGCCACCGACATCTAGCGGATAGCTCCTACGAGCAGTACTTC

J gene: TRBJ1-2
CDR3 length: 14
D gene: TRBD1
V gene: TRBV30
clone size: -
CDR3 protein: CAWSAGTGVHGYTF
CDR3 DNA: TGTGCCTGGAGTGCCGGCACAGGGGTCCATGGCTACACCTTC

J gene: TRBJ1-2
CDR3 length: 13
D gene: -
V gene: TRBV19
clone size: -
CDR3 protein: CASRRRGFRGYTF
CDR3 DNA: TGTGCCAGTAGGCGGAGGGGCTTTCGGGGCTACACCTTC

J gene: TRBJ2-1
CDR3 length: 12
D gene: -
V gene: TRBV12-3/TRBV12-4
clone size: -
CDR3 protein: CASSFDSGKQFF
CDR3 DNA: TGTGCCAGCAGTTTTGACTCGGGGAAGCAGTTCTTC

J gene: TRBJ1-1
CDR3 length: 16
D gene: -
V gene: TRBV19
clone size: -
CDR3 protein: CASSIDRIAWNTEAFF
CDR3 DNA: TGTGCCAGTAGTATAGACAGGATCGCTTGGAACACTGAAGCTTTCTTT

J gene: TRBJ2-3
CDR3 length: 12
D gene: -
V gene: TRBV19
clone size: -
CDR3 protein: CATQTSTDTQYF
CDR3 DNA: TGTGCCACTCAGACTAGCACAGATACGCAGTATTTT

J gene: TRBJ2-7
CDR3 length: 14
D gene: TRBD2
V gene: TRBV5-1
clone size: -
CDR3 protein: CASSLSGTSAEQYF
CDR3 DNA: TGCGCCAGCAGCTTGTCCGGGACTAGCGCCGAGCAGTACTTC

J gene: TRBJ2-2
CDR3 length: 15
D gene: -
V gene: TRBV7-6
clone size: once
CDR3 protein: CASSLADINTGELFF
CDR3 DNA: TGTGCCAGCAGCTTGGCGGACATAAACACCGGGGAGCTGTTTTTT

J gene: TRBJ1-1
CDR3 length: 15
D gene: -
V gene: TRBV7-2
clone size: once
CDR3 protein: CASSSRLGQNTEAFF
CDR3 DNA: TGTGCCAGCAGCAGCCGGCTGGGGCAGAACACTGAAGCTTTCTTT

J gene: TRBJ1-3
CDR3 length: 15
D gene: -
V gene: TRBV18
clone size: -
CDR3 protein: CASSPLPGYGNTIYF
CDR3 DNA: TGTGCCAGCTCACCACTCCCGGGGTATGGAAACACCATATATTTT

J gene: TRBJ2-1
CDR3 length: 15
D gene: TRBD2
V gene: TRBV15
clone size: -
CDR3 protein: CATRHASGGYNEQFF
CDR3 DNA: TGTGCCACCAGACACGCTAGCGGGGGATACAATGAGCAGTTCTTC

J gene: TRBJ2-2
CDR3 length: 13
D gene: -
V gene: TRBV6-5
clone size: -
CDR3 protein: CASTDTYTGELFF
CDR3 DNA: TGTGCCAGCACCGACACCTACACCGGGGAGCTGTTTTTT

J gene: TRBJ1-2
CDR3 length: 13
D gene: -
V gene: TRBV5-1
clone size: -
CDR3 protein: CASSPRANYGYTF
CDR3 DNA: TGCGCCAGCAGCCCCCGGGCTAACTATGGCTACACCTTC

J gene: TRBJ2-1
CDR3 length: 14
D gene: TRBD2
V gene: TRBV28
clone size: -
CDR3 protein: CASSLAGGGNEQFF
CDR3 DNA: TGTGCCAGCAGTTTAGCGGGAGGGGGCAATGAGCAGTTCTTC

J gene: TRBJ2-1
CDR3 length: 11
D gene: -
V gene: TRBV5-1
clone size: -
CDR3 protein: CASSYSNEQFF
CDR3 DNA: TGCGCCAGCAGCTACTCCAATGAGCAGTTCTTC

J gene: TRBJ2-5
CDR3 length: 11
D gene: -
V gene: TRBV20-1
clone size: -
CDR3 protein: CSAAIRETQYF
CDR3 DNA: TGCAGTGCTGCAATCCGGGAGACCCAGTACTTC

J gene: TRBJ1-2
CDR3 length: 15
D gene: -
V gene: TRBV18
clone size: -
CDR3 protein: CASSPNGQINYGYTF
CDR3 DNA: TGTGCCAGCTCACCTAACGGACAGATTAACTATGGCTACACCTTC

J gene: TRBJ1-5
CDR3 length: 12
D gene: -
V gene: TRBV10-3
clone size: few
CDR3 protein: CAISAGDQPQHF
CDR3 DNA: TGTGCCATCAGTGCCGGGGATCAGCCCCAGCATTTT

J gene: TRBJ2-2
CDR3 length: 13
D gene: -
V gene: TRBV29-1
clone size: once
CDR3 protein: CSVETSEGGELFF
CDR3 DNA: TGCAGCGTTGAAACCAGCGAAGGCGGGGAGCTGTTTTTT

J gene: TRBJ2-7
CDR3 length: 13
D gene: -
V gene: TRBV27
clone size: -
CDR3 protein: CASSLSVHYEQYF
CDR3 DNA: TGTGCCAGCAGTTTATCAGTACACTACGAGCAGTACTTC

J gene: TRBJ2-2
CDR3 length: 17
D gene: TRBD2
V gene: TRBV19
clone size: -
CDR3 protein: CASITGLAGAGTGELFF
CDR3 DNA: TGTGCCAGTATTACGGGACTAGCGGGAGCTGGCACCGGGGAGCTGTTTTTT

J gene: TRBJ2-7
CDR3 length: 15
D gene: -
V gene: TRBV7-2
clone size: -
CDR3 protein: CASSLGGGNHYEQYF
CDR3 DNA: TGTGCCAGCAGCTTAGGAGGGGGTAACCACTACGAGCAGTACTTC

J gene: TRBJ2-5
CDR3 length: 15
D gene: TRBD2
V gene: TRBV4-1
clone size: -
CDR3 protein: CASRSSGTSGETQYF
CDR3 DNA: TGCGCCAGCAGGTCGTCCGGGACTAGCGGGGAGACCCAGTACTTC

J gene: TRBJ2-5
CDR3 length: 14
D gene: TRBD1
V gene: TRBV28
clone size: -
CDR3 protein: CASTTGTVQETQYF
CDR3 DNA: TGTGCCAGCACCACCGGGACAGTACAAGAGACCCAGTACTTC

J gene: TRBJ2-3
CDR3 length: 17
D gene: -
V gene: TRBV5-1
clone size: -
CDR3 protein: CASSRSMWGVATDTQYF
CDR3 DNA: TGCGCCAGCAGCAGATCTATGTGGGGGGTAGCCACAGATACGCAGTATTTT

J gene: TRBJ2-7
CDR3 length: 11
D gene: -
V gene: TRBV5-6
clone size: once
CDR3 protein: CASSLRDEQYF
CDR3 DNA: TGTGCCAGCAGCTTACGGGACGAGCAGTACTTC

J gene: TRBJ2-7
CDR3 length: 13
D gene: -
V gene: TRBV7-6
clone size: -
CDR3 protein: CASSFRGGYEQYF
CDR3 DNA: TGTGCCAGCAGCTTTAGGGGTGGCTACGAGCAGTACTTC

J gene: TRBJ1-2
CDR3 length: 13
D gene: -
V gene: TRBV5-1
clone size: -
CDR3 protein: CASSLGQAKGYTF
CDR3 DNA: TGCGCCAGCAGCTTGGGACAGGCGAAGGGCTACACCTTC

J gene: TRBJ2-1
CDR3 length: 13
D gene: TRBD2
V gene: TRBV5-1
clone size: -
CDR3 protein: CASSGRGDNEQFF
CDR3 DNA: TGCGCCAGCAGCGGGCGGGGGGACAATGAGCAGTTCTTC

J gene: TRBJ1-2
CDR3 length: 15
D gene: -
V gene: TRBV5-4
clone size: -
CDR3 protein: CASSFDPGADYGYTF
CDR3 DNA: TGTGCCAGCAGCTTTGACCCAGGGGCAGACTATGGCTACACCTTC

J gene: TRBJ2-6
CDR3 length: 16
D gene: TRBD1
V gene: TRBV7-9
clone size: -
CDR3 protein: CASSDTQGAGANVLTF
CDR3 DNA: TGTGCCAGCAGTGATACACAGGGGGCTGGGGCCAACGTCCTGACTTTC

J gene: TRBJ1-1
CDR3 length: 14
D gene: -
V gene: TRBV18
clone size: -
CDR3 protein: CASSQLTGNTEAFF
CDR3 DNA: TGTGCCAGCTCACAACTTACAGGGAACACTGAAGCTTTCTTT

J gene: TRBJ2-7
CDR3 length: 15
D gene: -
V gene: TRBV7-3
clone size: -
CDR3 protein: CASSPGRAGADEQYF
CDR3 DNA: TGTGCCAGCAGCCCTGGGAGGGCGGGGGCCGATGAGCAGTACTTC

J gene: TRBJ2-3
CDR3 length: 13
D gene: -
V gene: TRBV28
clone size: -
CDR3 protein: CASSLTVKDTQYF
CDR3 DNA: TGTGCCAGCAGTTTAACTGTTAAAGATACGCAGTATTTT

J gene: TRBJ1-4
CDR3 length: 16
D gene: TRBD1
V gene: TRBV10-3
clone size: once
CDR3 protein: CAISESDRATNEKLFF
CDR3 DNA: TGTGCCATCAGTGAATCCGACAGGGCAACTAATGAAAAACTGTTTTTT

J gene: TRBJ1-1
CDR3 length: 16
D gene: TRBD1
V gene: TRBV28
clone size: once
CDR3 protein: CASSPGTGGLWTEAFF
CDR3 DNA: TGTGCCAGCAGCCCGGGGACAGGGGGGTTGTGGACTGAAGCTTTCTTT

J gene: TRBJ2-5
CDR3 length: 15
D gene: TRBD2
V gene: TRBV5-6
clone size: -
CDR3 protein: CASSARLAGVETQYF
CDR3 DNA: TGTGCCAGCAGCGCCCGACTAGCGGGAGTAGAGACCCAGTACTTC

J gene: TRBJ2-3
CDR3 length: 14
D gene: -
V gene: TRBV6-2/TRBV6-3
clone size: -
CDR3 protein: CASSSLLVAHTQYF
CDR3 DNA: TGTGCCAGCAGTTCGTTACTAGTAGCCCATACGCAGTATTTT

J gene: TRBJ2-1
CDR3 length: 13
D gene: TRBD2
V gene: TRBV11-2
clone size: -
CDR3 protein: CASSRGLASEQFF
CDR3 DNA: TGTGCCAGCAGCCGGGGACTAGCCAGTGAGCAGTTCTTC

J gene: TRBJ2-7
CDR3 length: 15
D gene: -
V gene: TRBV19
clone size: -
CDR3 protein: CASSILADSSYEQYF
CDR3 DNA: TGTGCCAGTAGTATCCTGGCGGATAGCTCCTACGAGCAGTACTTC

J gene: TRBJ1-1
CDR3 length: 11
D gene: -
V gene: TRBV28
clone size: -
CDR3 protein: CASSFSTEAFF
CDR3 DNA: TGTGCCAGCAGTTTCAGCACTGAAGCTTTCTTT

J gene: TRBJ2-7
CDR3 length: 14
D gene: -
V gene: TRBV18
clone size: -
CDR3 protein: CASSRLGVFDEQYF
CDR3 DNA: TGTGCCAGCTCGCGGCTGGGTGTATTCGACGAGCAGTACTTC

J gene: TRBJ1-3
CDR3 length: 14
D gene: -
V gene: TRBV5-1
clone size: -
CDR3 protein: CASSLGTGEHTIYF
CDR3 DNA: TGCGCCAGCAGCCTGGGGACGGGGGAACACACCATATATTTT

J gene: TRBJ2-7
CDR3 length: 13
D gene: TRBD1
V gene: TRBV4-1
clone size: -
CDR3 protein: CASSNQGALEQYF
CDR3 DNA: TGCGCCAGCAGCAACCAGGGGGCGCTTGAGCAGTACTTC

J gene: TRBJ2-1
CDR3 length: 14
D gene: TRBD2
V gene: TRBV7-3
clone size: -
CDR3 protein: CASSRTSGDNEQFF
CDR3 DNA: TGTGCCAGCAGTCGGACTAGCGGAGACAATGAGCAGTTCTTC

J gene: TRBJ2-7
CDR3 length: 14
D gene: TRBD2
V gene: TRBV2
clone size: -
CDR3 protein: CASSRGTSVDEQYF
CDR3 DNA: TGTGCCAGCAGTAGGGGGACTAGCGTAGACGAGCAGTACTTC

J gene: TRBJ1-1
CDR3 length: 14
D gene: TRBD1
V gene: TRBV5-4
clone size: -
CDR3 protein: CASRLQGMNTEAFF
CDR3 DNA: TGTGCCAGCAGACTACAGGGGATGAACACTGAAGCTTTCTTT

J gene: TRBJ2-3
CDR3 length: 17
D gene: -
V gene: TRBV13
clone size: -
CDR3 protein: CASSLGFLLEGTDTQYF
CDR3 DNA: TGTGCCAGCAGCTTAGGGTTCCTCCTAGAGGGTACGGATACGCAGTATTTT

J gene: TRBJ2-7
CDR3 length: 16
D gene: -
V gene: TRBV11-2
clone size: -
CDR3 protein: CASRVGRGSADYEQYF
CDR3 DNA: TGTGCCAGCAGGGTCGGGCGGGGATCCGCGGACTACGAGCAGTACTTC

J gene: TRBJ1-4
CDR3 length: 17
D gene: -
V gene: TRBV5-4
clone size: -
CDR3 protein: CASSLAPTAEGEEKLFF
CDR3 DNA: TGTGCCAGCAGCTTGGCGCCGACTGCGGAGGGTGAGGAAAAACTGTTTTTT

J gene: TRBJ2-7
CDR3 length: 14
D gene: -
V gene: TRBV7-2
clone size: -
CDR3 protein: CASSLERLPYEQYF
CDR3 DNA: TGTGCCAGCAGCTTAGAGCGGTTGCCCTACGAGCAGTACTTC

J gene: TRBJ1-1
CDR3 length: 16
D gene: -
V gene: TRBV6-2/TRBV6-3
clone size: -
CDR3 protein: CASSPIFRGARTEAFF
CDR3 DNA: TGTGCCAGCAGTCCCATCTTCCGGGGGGCGCGGACTGAAGCTTTCTTT